The 7 T cell receptor beta chains given below trace back to one sample, sequenced in a study of blood T cell repertoires in COVID-19. TCRdb's copy holds only in-frame clones and misses some; the assay was immunoSEQ multiplex PCR. The repertoire has about 150,000 clones, 80% to 90% of them found once; the top ten carry 10% to 15%. Sequencing was done on a sample of peripheral blood. The receptors were gathered from a man between 18 and 35 years old with COVID-19, enrolled during active disease.

DNA of the CDR3: TGTGCCAGCAGCGTTGAGAGGCAAGAGACCCAGTACTTC. It is translated as CASSVERQETQYF. This sequence joins TRBV9 and TRBJ2-5, with D hard to call. V shed 2 bases and J shed 2 bases, with 7 bases lying between them. Germline-derived CDR1 and CDR2 are SGDLS and YYNGEE. CDR3 length: 13 residues. The whole variable domain, remainder taken from reference TRBV9 and TRBJ2-5, is DSGVTQTPKHLITATGQRVTLRCSPRSGDLSVYWYQQSLDQGLQFLIQYYNGEERAKGNILERFSAQQFPDLHSELNLSSLELGDSALYFCASSVERQETQYFGPGTRLLVL.

The chain recombines TRBV7-2 with TRBJ1-5; 7 positions match TRBD1. J lost 7 bases, V lost 1 base, and 10 bases had no gene match. The germline V gene has CDR1 SGHTA and CDR2 FQGNSA. The CDR3 consists of 16 residues. DNA of the CDR3: TGTGCCAGCAGCTTAGGCCTGACAGGGAGCGGCCAGCCCCAGCATTTT. Amino acids: CASSLGLTGSGQPQHF.

This chain links TRBV3-1 (or the pseudogene TRBV3-2) with TRBJ2-2; no reliable D call. The germline gives CDR1 LGHDT, CDR2 YNNKEL (reference sequence). CDR3 length equals 15 residues. Trimming left V 4 bases short and J 3 bases short, with 12 bases between. CDR3: CASSPRNGYTGELFF. The DNA of the CDR3 is TGTGCCAGCAGCCCGCGGAACGGATACACCGGGGAGCTGTTTTTT.

This clone was observed a handful of times. V is TRBV5-1 and J is TRBJ2-5; D not certain. The germline gives CDR1 SGHRS, CDR2 YFSETQ. Trimming took 0 bases from V and 0 from J, leaving 9 bases between them. CDR3 length equals 15 residues. CDR3 DNA sequence: TGCGCCAGCAGCTTGGCCGGCGGAAACCAAGAGACCCAGTACTTC. Its translation is CASSLAGGNQETQYF.

This clone has a single count. The CDR3 DNA follows: TGCAGCGTTGAGACTCAGGGGGCGGGTAATGAGCAGTTCTTC. Residues: CSVETQGAGNEQFF. This chain connects TRBV29-1 to TRBJ2-1, with 8 bases lining up with TRBD1. In germline, CDR1 is SQVTM, CDR2 ANQGSEA. V was clipped by 3 bases and J by 7 bases; unmatched bases: 8. This CDR3 has 14 amino acids.

The chain is built from TRBV18 and TRBJ2-6; 7 nucleotides match TRBD1. Germline values: CDR1 KGHSH, CDR2 LQKENI. The ends lost 3 bases at V and 0 bases at J; junction bases unmatched: 5. This CDR3 is 17 amino acids long. In DNA, the CDR3 is TGTGCCAGCTCACCGGGACAGCCCTACTCTGGGGCCAACGTCCTGACTTTC. Encoded protein: CASSPGQPYSGANVLTF.

In this sample, this clone turned up once. V and J are TRBV6-5 and TRBJ2-1, with 7 bases matching TRBD2. Germline values: CDR1 MNHEY, CDR2 SVGAGI. There are 14 residues in the CDR3. J was trimmed by 4 bases and V by 10 bases; bases with no gene match: 10. The CDR3 coding sequence is TGTGCCATCGGGGCGTCTAGCGGTTACAATGAGCAGTTCTTC. Encoded protein: CAIGASSGYNEQFF.